This TCR beta chain was captured in a study of T cell responses to AZD1222 COVID-19 vaccine. Study-wide findings and caveats: Targeting of unmutated variant regions was reportedly seen in nearly half of spike-specific TCRs. Repertoires were obtained only post-peak T cell response. White British people made up most donors, females outnumbered males, and clonal diversity was possibly underestimated.

Germline V CDR1 and CDR2: LGHDT, YNNKEL (reference sequence). CDR3 length: 15 residues. Trimming took 1 base from V and 7 from J, leaving 16 bases between them. The assay was immunoSEQ multiplex PCR, and TCRdb's table has in-frame clones only and misses some. The sample lists 190,000 or so clones, approximately 91% occurring once. Of note for this clone: The antigen remains undetermined.

The sample was peripheral blood, taken 28 days after the second AZD1222 dose. This TCR was sampled from an adult who received the AZD1222 COVID-19 vaccine. The V gene is TRBV3-1 (or the pseudogene TRBV3-2), the J gene TRBJ1-1; D possibly corresponds to TRBD1 (5 bases). The CDR3 sequence is CASSQGDRDGSEAFF. CDR3 nucleotides: TGTGCCAGCAGCCAAGGGGACCGGGACGGCAGTGAAGCTTTCTTT.